The entry that follows covers one TCR beta chain sequence. The entry originates in a study of blood T cell repertoires in COVID-19. At the level of the study: Samples came from the United States, Italy and Spain, spanning acute and convalescent COVID-19.

Libraries were prepared by immunoSEQ multiplex PCR; TCRdb keeps only in-frame clonotypes and omits some of them. The sample has around 70,000 clones; around 79% are singletons. The CDR3 is made up of 14 amino acids. Trimming cost V 2 bases and J 3 bases, with 9 bases left between them. Germline V gene data show CDR1 as SGDLS and CDR2 as YYNGEE. The source is a man aged 55 to 70 with active or convalescent COVID-19. Sequencing was performed on peripheral blood. The rearrangement links TRBV9 to TRBJ1-5; no reliable D call. CDR3 nucleotides: TGTGCCAGCAGCGTCTGGGCAGACAATCAGCCCCAGCATTTT. It yields the protein CASSVWADNQPQHF.